A selection of T cell receptor beta chains follows, all from one sample in a study of Graves' ophthalmopathy and Graves' hyperthyroidism. TCRdb recomputed calls from the multiplex PCR reads with MiXCR, one row per CDR3 protein. Counted here are over 200,000 distinct CDR3 sequences, around 28% occurring once; the ten biggest clones make up 9.1%. Sequencing was done on a sample of peripheral blood. These receptors all stem from a man aged 45-60 years with Graves' ophthalmopathy. Each CDR3 is given with its conserved first and last residue. Rows give clone size only sometimes, using once, few, many, or a class for an expanded clone.

v_gene	j_gene	abundance	CDR3aa
TRBV11-2	TRBJ1-5	many	CASSYISNQPQHF
TRBV19	TRBJ1-5	NA	CASSKEKGANQPQHF
TRBV6-2/TRBV6-3	TRBJ2-7	many	CASSPAGRDEQYF
TRBV6-2/TRBV6-3	TRBJ2-7	many	CARKDRGYEQYF
TRBV4-1	TRBJ1-5	many	CASSQEGDQPQHF
TRBV28	TRBJ1-2	many	CASSLFSGRYGYTF
TRBV5-6	TRBJ2-7	many	CASSLVSGRPSSYEQYF
TRBV27	TRBJ1-2	many	CASSPTGGKFNGYTF
TRBV6-1	TRBJ2-7	NA	CAVRTSGGSYEQYF
TRBV2	TRBJ2-6	NA	CASSGTRRNVLTF